This TCR beta chain was identified in a study of T cell responses to AZD1222 COVID-19 vaccine (dated by TCRdb to the early 2020s). Study-wide context: A total of 233 trial participants underwent TCR sequencing, of whom about 200 had received two doses of AZD1222 and 26 had received two doses of the MenACWY control vaccine. Enrollment into the trials was organized by age into subgroups of 18-55, 56-69 and 70-plus years, and those subgroups contained about 160, 30 and 59 TCR-sequenced participants, respectively. What the study reported, not specific to this receptor: After two AZD1222 doses, both the breadth and the depth of spike-specific TCRs were significantly higher than at day 0 and than in MenACWY recipients. Vaccine-associated CD4 TCRs spanned the whole spike protein, with dominant responses in regions 160-218 and 743-854. Because no day 14 peak-response samples were available, repertoires were characterized only after the peak T cell response. Participants were mostly white British, with more females than males. The authors suggested clonal diversity may have been underestimated. In the small 56-69-year group, the increase in depth fell short of significance, most likely because of low power. Reportedly, close to half of the unique spike-specific TCRs recognized epitopes lying outside the regions that are mutated in the B.1.351 and B.1.1.7 variants. Only five or six AZD1222 recipients were SARS-CoV-2 seropositive at baseline, limiting conclusions about previously exposed vaccinees.

From cysteine to phenylalanine, the CDR3 is 13 amino acids long. Only CDR3 DNA remains: 39 bases, in frame from the first base. Per the germline V gene (reference sequence), MNHEY is the CDR1 and SMNVEV is the CDR2. Clipping removes 6 bases from V and 7 bases from J, with 6 as the unmatched junction base count. What this sample's time point label stands for: about 28 days (+/-7) after the second vaccine dose. Because spike-specific TCR depth and breadth did not differ between the two schedules, AZD1222 recipients who got a second dose at roughly 4 weeks were pooled with those who got a second dose at roughly 12 weeks. Samples from vaccinated people were obtained from the UK trials COV001 and COV002, which included a single-blind randomized controlled phase 2/3 trial of AZD1222 (ChAdOx1 nCoV-19) in healthy adults. Trial participant PBMC samples were collected at day 0 and day 28 after the second dose for TCRbeta chain sequencing.

A remark on this clone: Its target antigen remains unknown. Base qualities are not recorded, but no much larger clone differs from it by a single base.

The CDR3 regions of human TCRbeta chains were analyzed by immunosequencing. In the original analysis: TCRs in the repertoires were matched against a reference library of SARS-CoV-2-specific TCRs that had been generated with the MIRA antigen-specificity platform. Breadth meant the fraction of unique TCRs that were SARS-CoV-2-associated, whereas depth meant the fraction of total T cells that were SARS-CoV-2-associated. Using the MIRA data, each spike-specific TCR was assigned both to the spike region to which the TCR was reactive and to a CD4 or CD8 class. Log10-transformed breadth and depth values were compared by one-way ANOVA with Sidak's multiple comparisons tests. TCRdb's version of the immuneACCESS table is confined to in-frame rearrangements and falls short of the full clone set. An unresolved V gene accounts for under half of the shortfall where checked; the remainder is of unknown origin. The V and J calls and clone size are taken from that table; D and trimming were inferred from the DNA. The sample data list some 250,000 clones, and 90% to 95% of these were observed just once. The ten largest clonotypes hold 0.5% to 0.7% of the sample.

The receptor's source is an adult who received the AZD1222 COVID-19 vaccine. This sample comprised peripheral blood, obtained 28 days after the second AZD1222 dose. The receptor chain draws on TRBV27 and TRBJ1-5, with 7 junctional bases fitting TRBD1. The base sequence is TGTGCCAGCAGCCCACAGGGGACACAGCCCCAGCATTTT. It is translated as CASSPQGTQPQHF.